These 19 T cell receptor beta chains were sequenced from one sample in a study of T cell responses to AZD1222 COVID-19 vaccine (TCRdb year 2021). What this sample's time point label stands for: about 28 days (+/-7) after the second vaccine dose. The protocol used for the library was the immunoSEQ multiplex PCR assay. TCRdb's version of the immuneACCESS table is confined to in-frame rearrangements and falls short of the full clone set. An unresolved V gene accounts for under half of the shortfall where checked; the remainder is of unknown origin. A total of under 200,000 clones appear in this sample, more than 70% of them only once. Jointly, the top ten make up around 26% of the sample. The source material was peripheral blood, sampled 28 days after the second AZD1222 dose. These receptors were taken from an adult who received the AZD1222 COVID-19 vaccine.

The CDR3 is CASSLDRGQPQHF. CDR3 in DNA: TGTGCCAGCAGCCTCGACAGAGGTCAGCCCCAGCATTTT. This chain joins TRBV6-5 and TRBJ1-5; perhaps TRBD1 as D (5 bases). The CDR3 covers 13 residues. Between the trimmed V and J ends, which lost 6 bases and 6 bases, there was a span of 12 bases. The germline V gene encodes CDR1 MNHEY and CDR2 SVGAGI.

V is TRBV4-3 and J is TRBJ1-3, with D perhaps matching TRBD1 (6 bases). Deletions cut 4 bases from V and 7 bases from J, with 11 bases between. CDR1 and CDR2 (germline): LGHNA, YSLEER. This CDR3 region has 13 residues. The CDR3 DNA reads as TGCGCCAGCAGCCTCCGAGGGGGGAACACCATATATTTT. Protein: CASSLRGGNTIYF.

The chain has TRBV30 and TRBJ2-7, with D maybe TRBD2 (5 bases). This CDR3 comprises 12 residues. Germline V gene data show CDR1 as GTSNPN and CDR2 as SVGIG (reference sequence). The V gene lost 6 bases and the J gene lost 1 base, with 10 bases spanning the gap. The CDR3 DNA sequence: TGTGCCTGTAATAGCGCATCCTACGAGCAGTACTTC. As protein: CACNSASYEQYF.

The gene calls are TRBV27 and TRBJ2-1; D is perhaps TRBD2 (7 bases). V was pared by 2 bases and J by 12 bases, with 14 bases between. The CDR3 extends over 13 amino acids. The V gene's germline CDR1 is MNHEY and CDR2 SMNVEV (reference sequence). CDR3 amino acids: CASSLNQGRGQFF. In DNA, the CDR3 is TGTGCCAGCAGTTTAAACCAGGGGAGGGGGCAGTTCTTC.

The chain links TRBV10-3 to TRBJ1-2; TRBD1 is a possible D gene (6 bases). The CDR3 sequence is 12 residues long. Germline CDR1 ENHRY, CDR2 SYGVKD. V was clipped by 6 bases and J by 8 bases, with 13 bases between them. In nucleotides, the CDR3 is TGTGCCATCAGCCCCGAAGGGACAGGCTACACCTTC. Its protein product is CAISPEGTGYTF.

The chain combines TRBV30 with TRBJ2-2; no reliable D call. This CDR3 comprises 15 residues. In germline, CDR1 is GTSNPN, CDR2 SVGIG (reference sequence). Trimming shortened V by 0 bases and J by 5 bases, and 13 bases separated the two germline ends. The CDR3 coding sequence is TGTGCCTGGAGTGTCGGGCCAAGGTTGACCGGGGAGCTGTTTTTT. It is translated as CAWSVGPRLTGELFF.

This chain links TRBV9 with TRBJ2-2; D unresolved. Trimming stripped 4 bases from V and 9 bases from J, with 22 bases between. The CDR3 spans 16 residues. The germline V gene encodes CDR1 SGDLS and CDR2 YYNGEE. CDR3 region: CASSPPRKEFFRELFF. For the CDR3, the DNA is TGTGCCAGCAGCCCCCCCCGGAAGGAGTTTTTCCGGGAGCTGTTTTTT.

CDR3 DNA sequence: TGTGCCAGCAGCCCCAGACAGGGGGCCAGTGAAAAACTGTTTTTT. Translated, it gives CASSPRQGASEKLFF. V gene TRBV6-5 combines with J gene TRBJ1-4, with 10 positions matching TRBD1. With V trimmed by 6 bases and J by 7 bases, 8 bases remained unmatched. Per the germline V gene, CDR1 is MNHEY and CDR2 is SVGAGI. The CDR3 runs 15 residues.

The chain combines TRBV29-1 with TRBJ2-1, with 9 positions matching TRBD1. This CDR3 is 14 amino acids long. The germline V gene has CDR1 SQVTM and CDR2 ANQGSEA. The V and J ends lost 0 bases and 8 bases, in that order; junction bases with no gene match: 5. CDR3 in amino acids: CSVEDTGGRDEQFF. CDR3 in DNA: TGCAGCGTTGAAGATACAGGGGGCAGGGATGAGCAGTTCTTC.

The chain couples TRBV9 to TRBJ2-7; a possible D gene is TRBD2 (7 bases). CDR3 length: 15 residues. V was clipped by 2 bases and J by 2 bases, with 14 bases between them. The germline V gene has CDR1 SGDLS and CDR2 YYNGEE. CDR3 DNA: TGTGCCAGCAGCGTGGAAGGGGGGGCTACCTACGAGCAGTACTTC. Its translation is CASSVEGGATYEQYF.

V gene TRBV7-2 combines with J gene TRBJ1-2; D call uncertain. Germline CDR1 and CDR2: SGHTA and FQGNSA. CDR3 size: 15 residues. V dropped 0 bases and J dropped 4 bases, with 12 bases sitting between them. The CDR3 is CASSLAHLEGYGYTF. The CDR3 DNA is TGTGCCAGCAGCTTAGCGCACCTTGAGGGCTATGGCTACACCTTC.

The chain joins TRBV6-5 to TRBJ2-2, with D unclear. V lost 7 bases to trimming and J lost 1 base, with 7 bases between them. Germline V gene data show CDR1 as MNHEY and CDR2 as SVGAGI. The CDR3 is 13 amino acids. CDR3 nucleotide sequence: TGTGCCAGCACCGACTGGAACACCGGGGAGCTGTTTTTT. It specifies CASTDWNTGELFF.

The J gene is TRBJ2-5, the V gene TRBV7-9, with D possibly being TRBD1 (6 bases). The V end was cut by 5 bases, the J end by 5 bases, with 9 bases between. Per germline, CDR1 SEHNR and CDR2 FQNEAQ (reference sequence). The CDR3 loop spans 12 amino acids. CDR3 sequence: CASSPQGETQYF. Here the CDR3 DNA reads TGTGCCAGCAGCCCGCAGGGGGAGACCCAGTACTTC.

J is TRBJ2-3 and V is TRBV27; D gene unclear. CDR1 is MNHEY and CDR2 is SMNVEV in the germline V gene (reference sequence). The length of the CDR3 is 12 residues. V was trimmed by 3 bases and J by 4 bases, leaving 5 bases between them. CDR3 protein: CASSLSSDTQYF. The CDR3 region has the DNA TGTGCCAGCAGTTTGTCCTCAGATACGCAGTATTTT.

The gene calls are TRBV5-4 and TRBJ1-1; 12 nucleotides match TRBD1. After removal of 0 bases from V and 11 bases from J, the junction contained 8 bases not matched to a gene. The germline gives CDR1 SGHNT, CDR2 YYREEE (reference sequence). This CDR3 region has 15 residues. CDR3 nucleotide sequence: TGTGCCAGCAGCTTGGTTGGGGACAGGGGGCGCCGGGCTTTCTTT. Its protein product is CASSLVGDRGRRAFF.

This chain connects TRBV3-1 (or the pseudogene TRBV3-2) to TRBJ2-1, with D hard to call. This CDR3 region has 13 residues. Per germline, CDR1 LGHDT and CDR2 YNNKEL (reference sequence). V lost 0 bases and J 4 bases, leaving 4 bases between the germline ends. CDR3 region: CASSQEGYNEQFF. The CDR3 DNA sequence: TGTGCCAGCAGCCAAGAGGGATACAATGAGCAGTTCTTC.

This clone was found a few times. J is TRBJ2-7 and V is TRBV30; 9 nucleotides line up with TRBD1. The CDR3 totals 13 residues. The trim removed 4 bases at V and 7 bases at J, leaving 8 bases unmatched. CDR1 and CDR2 (germline): GTSNPN, SVGIG (reference sequence). The CDR3 DNA reads as TGTGCCTGGATCCCCGGACAGGGGTGGGAGCAGTACTTC. The encoded protein is CAWIPGQGWEQYF.

CDR3 in DNA: TGTGCCAGCAGTTCGCAGGGAGCCTACGAGCAGTACTTC. It encodes CASSSQGAYEQYF. The V gene is TRBV12-3 or TRBV12-4, the J gene TRBJ2-7; D may be TRBD1 or TRBD2 (5 bases each). The CDR3 has 13 amino acids. V was clipped by 4 bases and J by 2 bases, with 9 bases between them.

This chain connects TRBV4-1 to TRBJ2-2; no clear D. This CDR3 region has 13 residues. The germline V gene encodes CDR1 MGHRA and CDR2 YSYEKL. V lost 2 bases and J 1 base, leaving 2 bases between the germline ends. The CDR3 loop is CASSQRNTGELFF. CDR3 nucleotide sequence: TGCGCCAGCAGCCAAAGGAACACCGGGGAGCTGTTTTTT.